This T cell receptor (beta chain) emerged from a study of blood T cell repertoires in COVID-19. Study background: Sample material is recorded as cDNA or gDNA derived from T cells, B-cell-depleted T cells, or PBMCs.

The CDR3 is 12 residues long. V gave up 6 bases and J gave up 5 bases, with 9 bases separating them. Germline V gene lookup returns CDR1 WSHSY and CDR2 SAAADI. In the original processing: For nucleated cells, counts were estimated from reference gene primer amplification. Assay: immunoSEQ multiplex PCR; the TCRdb copy retains only in-frame clones and omits some. V and J calls and clone size follow that table, whereas D and trimming were derived from the DNA. The sample lists 70,000 or so clones; around 80% were seen once. This TCR derives from a human donor in a cohort sampled during active COVID-19. Sequencing was performed on peripheral blood. The V gene is TRBV10-2, the J gene TRBJ2-3; D gene ambiguous. The CDR3 coding sequence is TGCGCCAGCAGCTTAAGAGGAGATACGCAGTATTTT. Translation: CASSLRGDTQYF.